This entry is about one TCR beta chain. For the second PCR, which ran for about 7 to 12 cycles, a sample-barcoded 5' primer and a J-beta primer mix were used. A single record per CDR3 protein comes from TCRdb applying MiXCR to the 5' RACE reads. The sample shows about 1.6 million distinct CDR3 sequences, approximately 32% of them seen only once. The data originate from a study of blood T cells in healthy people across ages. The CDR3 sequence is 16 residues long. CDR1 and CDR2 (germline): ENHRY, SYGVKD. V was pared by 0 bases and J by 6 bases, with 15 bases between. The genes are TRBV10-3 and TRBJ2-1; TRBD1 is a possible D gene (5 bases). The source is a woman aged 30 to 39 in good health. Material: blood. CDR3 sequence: CAISESTAGSTNEQFF. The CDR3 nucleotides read TGTGCCATCAGTGAGTCGACGGCAGGGTCAACCAATGAGCAGTTCTTC.